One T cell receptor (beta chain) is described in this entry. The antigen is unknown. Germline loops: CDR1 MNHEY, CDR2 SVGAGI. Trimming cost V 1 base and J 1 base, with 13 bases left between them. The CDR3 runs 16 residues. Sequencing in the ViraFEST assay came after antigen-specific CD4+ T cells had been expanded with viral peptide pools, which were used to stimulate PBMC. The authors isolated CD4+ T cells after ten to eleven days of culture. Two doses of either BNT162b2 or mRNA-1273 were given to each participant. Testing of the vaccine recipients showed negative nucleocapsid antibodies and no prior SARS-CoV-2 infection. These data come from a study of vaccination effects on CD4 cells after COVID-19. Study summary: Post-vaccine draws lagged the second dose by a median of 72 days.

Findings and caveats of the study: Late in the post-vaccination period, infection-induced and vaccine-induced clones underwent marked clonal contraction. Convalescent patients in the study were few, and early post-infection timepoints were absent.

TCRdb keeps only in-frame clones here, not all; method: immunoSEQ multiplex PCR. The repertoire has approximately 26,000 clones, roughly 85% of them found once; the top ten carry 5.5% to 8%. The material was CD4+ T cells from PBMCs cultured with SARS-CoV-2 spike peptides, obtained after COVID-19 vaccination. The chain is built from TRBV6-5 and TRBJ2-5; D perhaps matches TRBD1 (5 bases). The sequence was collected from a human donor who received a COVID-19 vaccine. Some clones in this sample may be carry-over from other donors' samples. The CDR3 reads CASSYLGTGRQETQYF. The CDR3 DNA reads TGTGCCAGCAGTTACTTGGGAACAGGTCGCCAAGAGACCCAGTACTTC.